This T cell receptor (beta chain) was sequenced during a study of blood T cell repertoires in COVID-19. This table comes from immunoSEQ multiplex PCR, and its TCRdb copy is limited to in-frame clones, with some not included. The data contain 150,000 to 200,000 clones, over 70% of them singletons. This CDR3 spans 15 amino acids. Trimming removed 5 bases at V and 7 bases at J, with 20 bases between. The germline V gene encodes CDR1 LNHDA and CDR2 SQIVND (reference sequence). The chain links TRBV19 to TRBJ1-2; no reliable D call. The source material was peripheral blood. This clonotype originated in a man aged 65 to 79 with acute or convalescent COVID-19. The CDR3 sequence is CASSPRDLKLSGYTF. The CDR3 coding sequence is TGTGCCAGTAGTCCCCGGGATTTGAAGCTCTCTGGCTACACCTTC.